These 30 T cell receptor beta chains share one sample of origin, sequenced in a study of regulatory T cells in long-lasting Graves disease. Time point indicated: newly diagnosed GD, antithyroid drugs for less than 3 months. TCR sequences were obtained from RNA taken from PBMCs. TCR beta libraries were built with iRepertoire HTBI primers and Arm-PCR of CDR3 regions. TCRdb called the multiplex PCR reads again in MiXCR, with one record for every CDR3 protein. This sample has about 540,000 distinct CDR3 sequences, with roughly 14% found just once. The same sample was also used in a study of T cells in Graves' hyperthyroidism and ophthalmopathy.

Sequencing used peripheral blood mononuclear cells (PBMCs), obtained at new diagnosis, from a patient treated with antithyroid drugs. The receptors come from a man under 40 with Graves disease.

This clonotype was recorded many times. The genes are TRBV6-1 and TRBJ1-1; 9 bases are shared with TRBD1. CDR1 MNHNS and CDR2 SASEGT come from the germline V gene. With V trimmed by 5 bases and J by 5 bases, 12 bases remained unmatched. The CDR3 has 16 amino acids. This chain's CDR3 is CASSKSAGTGSTEAFF. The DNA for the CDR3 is TGTGCCAGCAGTAAAAGCGCCGGGACAGGGTCAACTGAAGCTTTCTTT.

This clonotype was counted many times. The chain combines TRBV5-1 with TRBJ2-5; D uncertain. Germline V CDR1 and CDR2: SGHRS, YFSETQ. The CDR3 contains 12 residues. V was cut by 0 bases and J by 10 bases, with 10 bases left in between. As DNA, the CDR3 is TGCGCCAGCAGCTTGGCTACAGACATCCAGTACTTC. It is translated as CASSLATDIQYF.

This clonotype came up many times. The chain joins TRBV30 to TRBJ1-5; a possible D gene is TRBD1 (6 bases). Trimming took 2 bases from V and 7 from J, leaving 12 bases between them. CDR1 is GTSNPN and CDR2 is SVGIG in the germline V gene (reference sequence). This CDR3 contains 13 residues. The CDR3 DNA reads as TGTGCCTGGAGTATGGGGGGGCAACAGCCCCAGCATTTT. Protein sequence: CAWSMGGQQPQHF.

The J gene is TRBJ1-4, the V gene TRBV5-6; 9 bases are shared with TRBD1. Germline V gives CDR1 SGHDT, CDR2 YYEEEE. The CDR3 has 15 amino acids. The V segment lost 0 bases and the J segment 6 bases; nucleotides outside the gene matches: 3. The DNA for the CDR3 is TGTGCCAGCAGCTTGGAGACAGGGGGGCATGAAAAACTGTTTTTT. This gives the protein CASSLETGGHEKLFF.

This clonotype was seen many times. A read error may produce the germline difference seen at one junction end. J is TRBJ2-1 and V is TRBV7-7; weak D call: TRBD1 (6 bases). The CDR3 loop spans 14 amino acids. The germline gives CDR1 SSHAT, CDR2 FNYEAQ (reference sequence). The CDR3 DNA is TGTGCTAGCAGCCGCAACCTAGGGGGCAATGAGCAGTTCTTC. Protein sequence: CASSRNLGGNEQFF.

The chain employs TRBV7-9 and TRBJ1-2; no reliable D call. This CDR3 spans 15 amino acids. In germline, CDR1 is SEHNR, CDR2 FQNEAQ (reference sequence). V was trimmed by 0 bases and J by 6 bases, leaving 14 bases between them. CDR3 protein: CASSLAIGPEDGYTF. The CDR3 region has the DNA TGTGCCAGCAGCTTAGCGATAGGGCCAGAGGATGGCTACACCTTC.

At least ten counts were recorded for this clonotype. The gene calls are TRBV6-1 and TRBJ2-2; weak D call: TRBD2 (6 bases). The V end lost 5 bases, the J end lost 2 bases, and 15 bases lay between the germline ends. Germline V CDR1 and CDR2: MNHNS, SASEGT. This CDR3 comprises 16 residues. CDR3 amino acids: CASSTFSGGNTGELFF. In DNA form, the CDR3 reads TGTGCCAGCAGTACCTTCTCCGGGGGAAACACCGGGGAGCTGTTTTTT.

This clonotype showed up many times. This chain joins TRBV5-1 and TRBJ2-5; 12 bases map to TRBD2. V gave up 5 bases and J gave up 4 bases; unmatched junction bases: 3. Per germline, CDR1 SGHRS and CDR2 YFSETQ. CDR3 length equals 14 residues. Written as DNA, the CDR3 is TGCGCCAGCAGAACGACTAGCGGGAGAGAGACCCAGTACTTC. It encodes CASRTTSGRETQYF.

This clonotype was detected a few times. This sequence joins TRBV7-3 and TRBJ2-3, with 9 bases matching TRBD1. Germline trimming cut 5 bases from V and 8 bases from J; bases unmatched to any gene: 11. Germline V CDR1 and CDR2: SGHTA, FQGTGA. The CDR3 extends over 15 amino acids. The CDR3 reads CASSPDRGNRGTQYF. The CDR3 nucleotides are TGTGCCAGCAGCCCCGACAGGGGGAACAGGGGTACGCAGTATTTT.

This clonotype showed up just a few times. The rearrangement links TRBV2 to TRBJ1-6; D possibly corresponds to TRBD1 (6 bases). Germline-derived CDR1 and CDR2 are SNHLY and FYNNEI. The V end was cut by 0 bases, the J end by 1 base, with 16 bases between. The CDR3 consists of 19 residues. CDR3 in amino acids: CASSEALLGGRSYNSPLHF. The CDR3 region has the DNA TGTGCCAGCAGTGAAGCGCTTCTTGGGGGGCGTTCCTATAATTCACCCCTCCACTTT.

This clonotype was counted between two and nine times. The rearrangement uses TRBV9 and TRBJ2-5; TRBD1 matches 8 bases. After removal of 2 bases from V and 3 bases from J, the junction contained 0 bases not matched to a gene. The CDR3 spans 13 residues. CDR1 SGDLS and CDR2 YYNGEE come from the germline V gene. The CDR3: CASSVDREETQYF. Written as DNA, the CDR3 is TGTGCCAGCAGCGTGGACAGGGAAGAGACCCAGTACTTC.

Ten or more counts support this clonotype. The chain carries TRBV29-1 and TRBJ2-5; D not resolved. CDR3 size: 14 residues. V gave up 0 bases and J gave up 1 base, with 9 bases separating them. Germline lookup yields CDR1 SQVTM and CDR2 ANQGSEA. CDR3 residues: CSVEDLDRQETQYF. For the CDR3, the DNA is TGCAGCGTTGAAGATCTGGACCGCCAAGAGACCCAGTACTTC.

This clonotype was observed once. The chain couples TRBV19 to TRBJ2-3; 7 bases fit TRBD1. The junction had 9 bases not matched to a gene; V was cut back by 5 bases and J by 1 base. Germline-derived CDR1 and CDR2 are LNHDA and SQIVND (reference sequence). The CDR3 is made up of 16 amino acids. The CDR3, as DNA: TGTGCCAGTAGTGCCAGGGACAGTTGGGGCACAGATACGCAGTATTTT. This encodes CASSARDSWGTDTQYF.

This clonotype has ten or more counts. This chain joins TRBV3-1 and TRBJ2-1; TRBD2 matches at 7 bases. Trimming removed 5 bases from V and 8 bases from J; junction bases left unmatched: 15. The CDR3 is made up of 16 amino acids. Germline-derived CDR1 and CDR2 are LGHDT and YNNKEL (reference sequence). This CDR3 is CASSGRRAGVRDEQFF. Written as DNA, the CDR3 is TGTGCCAGCAGCGGCCGGCGGGCGGGAGTAAGGGATGAGCAGTTCTTC.

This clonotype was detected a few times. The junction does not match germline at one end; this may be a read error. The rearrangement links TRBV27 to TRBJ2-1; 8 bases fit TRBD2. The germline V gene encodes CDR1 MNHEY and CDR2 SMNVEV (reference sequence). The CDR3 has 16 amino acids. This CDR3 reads CACGDGGRRPYNGQFF. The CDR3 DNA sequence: TGTGCCTGCGGGGATGGCGGGAGGCGCCCCTACAATGGGCAGTTCTTC.

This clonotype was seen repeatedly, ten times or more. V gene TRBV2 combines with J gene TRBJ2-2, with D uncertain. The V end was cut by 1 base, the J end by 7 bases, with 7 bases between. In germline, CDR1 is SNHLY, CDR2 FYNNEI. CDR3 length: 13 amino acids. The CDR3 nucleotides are TGTGCCAGCAGTGAAGGCTCTATCGGGGAGCTGTTTTTT. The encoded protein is CASSEGSIGELFF.

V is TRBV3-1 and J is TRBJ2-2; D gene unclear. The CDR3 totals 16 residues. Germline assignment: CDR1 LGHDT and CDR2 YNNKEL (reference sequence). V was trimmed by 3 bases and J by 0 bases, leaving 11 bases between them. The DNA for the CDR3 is TGTGCCAGCAGCCATCTCGGTGGGGCGAACACCGGGGAGCTGTTTTTT. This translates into CASSHLGGANTGELFF.

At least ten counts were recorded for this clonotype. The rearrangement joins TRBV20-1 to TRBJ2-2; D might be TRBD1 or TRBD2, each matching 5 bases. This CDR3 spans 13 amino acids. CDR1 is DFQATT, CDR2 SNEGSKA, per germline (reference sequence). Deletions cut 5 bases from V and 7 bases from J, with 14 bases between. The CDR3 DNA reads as TGCAGTGCTCGGGACCCCGGCGGCGGGGAGCTGTTTTTT. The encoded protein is CSARDPGGGELFF.

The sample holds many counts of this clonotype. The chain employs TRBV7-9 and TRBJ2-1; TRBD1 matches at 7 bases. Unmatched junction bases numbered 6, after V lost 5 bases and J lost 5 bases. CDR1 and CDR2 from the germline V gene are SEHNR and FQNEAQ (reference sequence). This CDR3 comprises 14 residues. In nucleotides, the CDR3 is TGTGCCAGCAGCCGACAGGGAATAGACAATGAGCAGTTCTTC. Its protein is CASSRQGIDNEQFF.

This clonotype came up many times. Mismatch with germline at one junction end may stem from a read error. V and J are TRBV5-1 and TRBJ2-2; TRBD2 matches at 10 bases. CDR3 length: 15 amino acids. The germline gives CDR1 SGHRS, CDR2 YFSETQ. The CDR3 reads CASRTSGGNTGELFF. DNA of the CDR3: TGTGCCAGCAGGACTAGCGGAGGGAACACCGGGGAGCTGTTTTTT.

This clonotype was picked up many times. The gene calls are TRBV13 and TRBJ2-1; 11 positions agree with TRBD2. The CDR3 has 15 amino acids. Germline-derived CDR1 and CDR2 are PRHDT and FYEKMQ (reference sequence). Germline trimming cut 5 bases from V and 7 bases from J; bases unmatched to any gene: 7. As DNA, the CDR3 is TGTGCCAGCAGCCCTACTAGCGGGAGATGGAATGAGCAGTTCTTC. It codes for CASSPTSGRWNEQFF.

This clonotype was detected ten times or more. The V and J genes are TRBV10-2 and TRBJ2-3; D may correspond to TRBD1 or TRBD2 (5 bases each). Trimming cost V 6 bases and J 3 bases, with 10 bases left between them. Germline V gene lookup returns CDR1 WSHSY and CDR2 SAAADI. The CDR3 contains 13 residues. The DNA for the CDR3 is TGCGCCAGCAGCAACGGGGCTACAGATACGCAGTATTTT. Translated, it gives CASSNGATDTQYF.

In DNA form, the CDR3 reads TGTGCCAGCAGTTTACAGGGGCCGGAGGACGAGCAGTACTTC. This codes for CASSLQGPEDEQYF. The chain carries TRBV12-3 or TRBV12-4 and TRBJ2-7, with a tentative D call TRBD1 (6 bases). V was shortened by 2 bases and J by 5 bases, with 13 bases between the two germline ends. The CDR3 is made up of 14 amino acids.

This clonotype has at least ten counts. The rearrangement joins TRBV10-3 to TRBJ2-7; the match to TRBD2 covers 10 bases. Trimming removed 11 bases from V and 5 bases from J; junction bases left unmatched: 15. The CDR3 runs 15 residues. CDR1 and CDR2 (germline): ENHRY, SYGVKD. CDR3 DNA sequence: TGTGCCGCCAGGGGTCTAGCGGGAGAAACCCACGAGCAGTACTTC. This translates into CAARGLAGETHEQYF.

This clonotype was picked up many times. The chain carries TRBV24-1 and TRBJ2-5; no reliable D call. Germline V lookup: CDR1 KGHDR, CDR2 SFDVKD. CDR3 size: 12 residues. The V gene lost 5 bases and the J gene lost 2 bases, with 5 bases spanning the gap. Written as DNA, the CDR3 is TGTGCCACCAGTGTGGGACAAGAGACCCAGTACTTC. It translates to CATSVGQETQYF.

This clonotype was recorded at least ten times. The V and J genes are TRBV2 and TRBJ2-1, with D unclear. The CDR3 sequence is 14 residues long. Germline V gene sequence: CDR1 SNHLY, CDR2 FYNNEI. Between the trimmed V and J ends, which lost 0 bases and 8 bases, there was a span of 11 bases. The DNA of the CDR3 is TGTGCCAGCAGTGAAGCCTTTCTCGACCATGAGCAGTTCTTC. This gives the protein CASSEAFLDHEQFF.

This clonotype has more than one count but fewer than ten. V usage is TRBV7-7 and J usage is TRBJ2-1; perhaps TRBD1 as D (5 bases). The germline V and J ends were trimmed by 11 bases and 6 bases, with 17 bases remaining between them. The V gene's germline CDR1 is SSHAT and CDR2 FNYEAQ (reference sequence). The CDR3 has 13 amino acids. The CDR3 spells CAGWGGLTNEQFF. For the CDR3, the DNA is TGTGCCGGGTGGGGCGGCCTTACCAATGAGCAGTTCTTC.

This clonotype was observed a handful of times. CDR3 in DNA: TGTGCTAGTGGTTTGAAAGAACCTGAAGCTTTCTTT. Translating it yields CASGLKEPEAFF. The rearrangement links TRBV12-5 to TRBJ1-1, with unresolved D. The CDR3 contains 12 residues. Germline V gene lookup returns CDR1 LGHNT and CDR2 FRNRAP. The germline V and J ends were trimmed by 2 bases and 6 bases, with 7 bases remaining between them.

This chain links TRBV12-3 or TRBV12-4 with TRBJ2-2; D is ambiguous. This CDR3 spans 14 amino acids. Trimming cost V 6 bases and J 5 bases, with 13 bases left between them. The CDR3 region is CASRPGLPTGELFF. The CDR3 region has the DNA TGTGCCAGCAGGCCGGGTCTACCTACCGGGGAGCTGTTTTTT.

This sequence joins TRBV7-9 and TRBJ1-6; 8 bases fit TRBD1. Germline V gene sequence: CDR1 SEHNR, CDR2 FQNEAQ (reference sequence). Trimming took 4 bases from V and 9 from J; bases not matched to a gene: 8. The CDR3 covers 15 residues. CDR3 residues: CASSYRGTGASPLHF. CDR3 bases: TGTGCCAGCAGCTACCGCGGGACAGGTGCTTCACCCCTCCACTTT.